The entry that follows covers one T cell receptor beta chain sequence. Methods used by the authors: Nucleated cell number was recorded as an estimate derived from reference gene primer amplification. Using immunoSEQ multiplex PCR, the repertoire was profiled, and TCRdb retains in-frame clones only, with some absent. V, J and clone size derive from that table, while D and trimming were established from the DNA sequence. The sample yields 55,000 to 80,000 clones, about 80% seen once. This sample was taken from a study of blood T cell repertoires in COVID-19. Study-level information: Spain, Italy and the United States supplied samples that represented acute and convalescent COVID-19. Sample material is recorded as cDNA or gDNA derived from T cells, B-cell-depleted T cells, or PBMCs.

The CDR3 loop spans 17 amino acids. The V and J ends lost 7 bases and 8 bases, in that order; junction bases with no gene match: 19. Germline V gives CDR1 LNHDA, CDR2 SQIVND (reference sequence). This clonotype originated in a man between 65 and 79 years old with acute or convalescent COVID-19. The rearrangement joins TRBV19 to TRBJ2-1, with 8 positions matching TRBD2. Sequencing used peripheral blood. CDR3: CASTIYLLAGPMDEQFF. CDR3 nucleotides: TGTGCCAGTACCATATATTTGCTAGCGGGCCCTATGGATGAGCAGTTCTTC. The complete variable domain, with remaining parts taken from reference TRBV19 and TRBJ2-1, reads DGGITQSPKYLFRKEGQNVTLSCEQNLNHDAMYWYRQDPGQGLRLIYYSQIVNDFQKGDIAEGYSVSREKKESFPLTVTSAQKNPTAFYLCASTIYLLAGPMDEQFFGPGTRLTVL.